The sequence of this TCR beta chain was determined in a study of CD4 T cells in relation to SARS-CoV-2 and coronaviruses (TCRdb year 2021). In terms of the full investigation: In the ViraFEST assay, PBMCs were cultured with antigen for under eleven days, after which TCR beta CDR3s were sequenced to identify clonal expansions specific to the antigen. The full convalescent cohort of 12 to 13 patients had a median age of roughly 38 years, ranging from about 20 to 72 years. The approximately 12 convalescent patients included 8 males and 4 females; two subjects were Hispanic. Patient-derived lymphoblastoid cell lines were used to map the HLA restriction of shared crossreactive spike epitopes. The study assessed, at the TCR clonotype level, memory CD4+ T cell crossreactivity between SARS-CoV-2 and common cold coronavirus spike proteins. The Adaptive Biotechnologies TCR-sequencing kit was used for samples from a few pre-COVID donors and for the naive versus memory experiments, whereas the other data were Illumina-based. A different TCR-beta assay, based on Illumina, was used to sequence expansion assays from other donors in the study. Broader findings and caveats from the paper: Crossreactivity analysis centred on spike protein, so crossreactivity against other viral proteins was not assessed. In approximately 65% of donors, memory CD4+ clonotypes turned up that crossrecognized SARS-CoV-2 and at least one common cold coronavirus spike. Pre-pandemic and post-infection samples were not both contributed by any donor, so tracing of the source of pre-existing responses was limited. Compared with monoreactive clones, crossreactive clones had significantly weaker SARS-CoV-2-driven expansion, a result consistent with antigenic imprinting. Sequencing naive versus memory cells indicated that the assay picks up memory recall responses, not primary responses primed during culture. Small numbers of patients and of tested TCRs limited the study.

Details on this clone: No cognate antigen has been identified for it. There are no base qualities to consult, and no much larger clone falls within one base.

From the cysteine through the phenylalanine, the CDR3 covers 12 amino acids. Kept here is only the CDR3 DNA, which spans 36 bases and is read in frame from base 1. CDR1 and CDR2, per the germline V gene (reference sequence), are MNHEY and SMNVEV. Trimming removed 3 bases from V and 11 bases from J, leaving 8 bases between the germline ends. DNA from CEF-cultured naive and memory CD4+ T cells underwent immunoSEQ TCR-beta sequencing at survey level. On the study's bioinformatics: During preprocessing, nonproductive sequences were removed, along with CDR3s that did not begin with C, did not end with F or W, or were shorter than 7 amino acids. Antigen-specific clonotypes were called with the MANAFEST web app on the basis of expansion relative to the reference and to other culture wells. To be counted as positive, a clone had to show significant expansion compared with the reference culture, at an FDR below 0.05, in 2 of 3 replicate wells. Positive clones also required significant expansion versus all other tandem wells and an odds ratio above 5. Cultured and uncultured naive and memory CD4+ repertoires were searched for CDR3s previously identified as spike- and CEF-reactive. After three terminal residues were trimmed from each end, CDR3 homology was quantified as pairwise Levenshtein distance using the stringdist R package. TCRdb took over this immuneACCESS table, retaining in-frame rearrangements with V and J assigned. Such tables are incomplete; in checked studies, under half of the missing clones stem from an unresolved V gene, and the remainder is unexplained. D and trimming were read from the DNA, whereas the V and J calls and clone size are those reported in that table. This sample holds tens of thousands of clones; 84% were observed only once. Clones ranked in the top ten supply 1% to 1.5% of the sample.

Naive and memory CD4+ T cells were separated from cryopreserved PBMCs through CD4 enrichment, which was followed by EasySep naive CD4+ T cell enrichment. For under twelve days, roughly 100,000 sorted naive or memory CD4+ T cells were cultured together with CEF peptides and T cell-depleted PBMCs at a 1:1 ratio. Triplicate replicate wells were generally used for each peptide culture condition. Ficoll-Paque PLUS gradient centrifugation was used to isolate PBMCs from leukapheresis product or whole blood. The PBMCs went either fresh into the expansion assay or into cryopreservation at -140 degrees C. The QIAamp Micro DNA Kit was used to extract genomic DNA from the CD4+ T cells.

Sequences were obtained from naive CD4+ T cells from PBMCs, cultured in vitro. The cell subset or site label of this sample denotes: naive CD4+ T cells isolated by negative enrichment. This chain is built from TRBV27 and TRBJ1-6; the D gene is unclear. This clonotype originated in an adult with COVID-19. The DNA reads TGTGCCAGCAGTTTTCAAGGGACACCCCTCCACTTT. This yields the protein CASSFQGTPLHF.